The 16 T cell receptor beta chains reported below all come from one sample, sequenced in a study of lymphopenia after photon versus proton radiotherapy. Sequencing was performed with immunoSEQ multiplex PCR; in TCRdb, only in-frame clones are kept and a portion is missing. The sample has under 70,000 clones, roughly 92% seen once. This sample comprised peripheral blood, obtained from a patient treated with photon-based radiotherapy. Every receptor here comes from a middle-aged woman with cholangiocarcinoma.

The V and J genes are TRBV30 and TRBJ1-1; 7 bases map to TRBD1. The CDR3 contains 14 residues. Germline V gene lookup returns CDR1 GTSNPN and CDR2 SVGIG (reference sequence). V shed 4 bases, J shed 4 bases, and the junction held 9 bases outside the gene matches. The CDR3 loop reads CAWNALQGFTEAFF. CDR3 sequence (DNA): TGTGCCTGGAACGCTCTACAGGGGTTCACTGAAGCTTTCTTT.

This chain links TRBV7-2 with TRBJ2-5; no clear D. Trimming stripped 5 bases from V and 4 bases from J, with 23 bases between. The CDR3 sequence is 17 residues long. Germline CDR1 SGHTA, CDR2 FQGNSA. The CDR3 loop is CASSQRVRPPTGETQYF. Written as DNA, the CDR3 is TGTGCCAGCAGCCAAAGAGTTAGACCCCCGACGGGAGAGACCCAGTACTTC.

With regard to this clone: This sample also contains other DNA sequences that code for the same CDR3. This rearrangement joins TRBV7-2 to TRBJ1-2; 9 bases align to TRBD1. The germline CDR1 and CDR2 sequences are SGHTA and FQGNSA. The CDR3 loop spans 13 amino acids. Trimming at V came to 5 bases and at J to 5 bases, leaving 3 bases not matched to a gene. CDR3 nucleotide sequence: TGTGCCAGCAGCCCAGGGACAGGGTATGGCTACACCTTC. Its translation: CASSPGTGYGYTF. The full variable domain, completed using reference TRBV7-2 and TRBJ1-2, is GAGVSQSPSNKVTEKGKDVELRCDPISGHTALYWYRQSLGQGLEFLIYFQGNSAPDKSGLPSDRFSAERTGGSVSTLTIQRTQQEDSAVYLCASSPGTGYGYTFGSGTRLTVV.

V gene TRBV28 combines with J gene TRBJ2-7; D remains unclear. Germline V lookup: CDR1 MDHEN, CDR2 SYDVKM. Trimming left V 3 bases short and J 6 bases short, with 9 bases between. CDR3 length equals 12 residues. The CDR3 protein is CASSFRWVEQYF. CDR3 coding DNA: TGTGCCAGCAGTTTTCGTTGGGTCGAGCAGTACTTC.

The rearrangement joins TRBV19 to TRBJ1-2; D is ambiguous. The V gene's germline CDR1 is LNHDA and CDR2 SQIVND (reference sequence). Trimming pared 8 bases from V and 2 bases from J, leaving 12 bases between. The CDR3 is 13 residues long. CDR3 in DNA: TGTGCCAGTGTTGGACCGAACAACTATGGCTACACCTTC. Translating it yields CASVGPNNYGYTF.

The chain links TRBV30 to TRBJ1-5; D possibly corresponds to TRBD1 (5 bases). This CDR3 is 16 amino acids long. The germline V gene encodes CDR1 GTSNPN and CDR2 SVGIG (reference sequence). V lost 1 base and J 3 bases, leaving 16 bases between the germline ends. CDR3 DNA: TGTGCCTGGAGTGGCCCAGGGTCTACATCCAATCAGCCCCAGCATTTT. The encoded protein is CAWSGPGSTSNQPQHF.

V usage is TRBV5-1 and J usage is TRBJ2-2; unclear D gene. CDR1 is SGHRS and CDR2 is YFSETQ in the germline V gene. The CDR3 extends over 14 amino acids. Between the trimmed V and J ends, which lost 1 base and 3 bases, there was a span of 7 bases. The CDR3 DNA reads as TGCGCCAGCAGCTTGTCCGGGCACACCGGGGAGCTGTTTTTT. Encoded protein: CASSLSGHTGELFF.

The J gene is TRBJ2-4, the V gene TRBV27; D is tentatively TRBD1 or TRBD2 (5 bases each). CDR3 length: 14 amino acids. The V end was cut by 3 bases, the J end by 0 bases, with 6 bases between. Germline CDR1 reads MNHEY; CDR2 reads SMNVEV (reference sequence). CDR3 region: CASSLGTAKNIQYF. The CDR3 region has the DNA TGTGCCAGCAGTTTGGGGACAGCCAAAAACATTCAGTACTTC.

Comments on this clone: An end of the junction differs from the germline gene, which may be a read error. The rearrangement joins TRBV28 to TRBJ1-5; 7 bases line up with TRBD1. The V gene's germline CDR1 is MDHEN and CDR2 SYDVKM. CDR3 length equals 18 residues. This CDR3 is CASRLSAQGGLSNQPQHF. The CDR3 DNA sequence: TGTGCCAGCAGGTTATCGGCCCAGGGGGGATTAAGCAATCAGCCCCAGCATTTT.

This clone was seen a single time. The chain combines TRBV5-8 with TRBJ2-5; the match to TRBD2 covers 9 bases. Unmatched junction bases numbered 8, after V lost 0 bases and J lost 5 bases. The length of the CDR3 is 16 residues. CDR1 SGHTS and CDR2 YDEGEE come from the germline V gene. The CDR3 bases are TGTGCCAGCAGCTTGGGTAGGCTAGCGGGGCAGGAGACCCAGTACTTC. Amino acid sequence: CASSLGRLAGQETQYF. The full variable domain, completed using reference TRBV5-8 and TRBJ2-5, is EAGVTQSPTHLIKTRGQQATLRCSPISGHTSVYWYQQALGLGLQFLLWYDEGEERNRGNFPPRFSGRQFPNYSSELNVNALELEDSALYLCASSLGRLAGQETQYFGPGTRLLVL.

This chain links TRBV6-1 with TRBJ1-5; tentative D call: TRBD1 (6 bases). Per germline, CDR1 MNHNS and CDR2 SASEGT. V was pared by 8 bases and J by 6 bases, with 17 bases between. The CDR3 sequence is 14 residues long. This CDR3 is CASQGGPKGQPQHF. As DNA, the CDR3 is TGTGCCAGCCAAGGGGGGCCGAAAGGTCAGCCCCAGCATTTT.

The rearrangement joins TRBV6-6 to TRBJ1-2; D gene ambiguous. Germline assignment: CDR1 MNHNY and CDR2 SVGAGI (reference sequence). The CDR3 has 12 residues. V was trimmed by 10 bases and J by 6 bases, leaving 15 bases between them. The CDR3 sequence: CATGSLINGYTF. Here the CDR3 DNA reads TGTGCCACGGGATCGTTGATTAATGGCTACACCTTC.

V usage is TRBV5-1 and J usage is TRBJ2-7; D tentatively fits TRBD1 or TRBD2 (7 bases each). Germline loops: CDR1 SGHRS, CDR2 YFSETQ. CDR3 length: 15 residues. V was clipped by 4 bases and J by 2 bases, with 16 bases between them. The CDR3 bases are TGCGCCAGCAGCCCCAGGGGGGGAGCAACCTACGAGCAGTACTTC. Protein product: CASSPRGGATYEQYF. Based on the CDR3 plus reference TRBV5-1 and TRBJ2-7, the full variable domain is KAGVTQTPRYLIKTRGQQVTLSCSPISGHRSVSWYQQTPGQGLQFLFEYFSETQRNKGNFPGRFSGRQFSNSRSEMNVSTLELGDSALYLCASSPRGGATYEQYFGPGTRLTVT.

This rearrangement joins TRBV10-3 to TRBJ1-2, with D possibly TRBD1 on 6 matching bases. Deletions cut 3 bases from V and 4 bases from J, with 12 bases between. The germline V gene has CDR1 ENHRY and CDR2 SYGVKD. The CDR3 runs 14 residues. The CDR3 coding sequence is TGTGCCATCAGTGATACAGGGTTGACCTATGGCTACACCTTC. This gives the protein CAISDTGLTYGYTF.

The V and J genes are TRBV5-1 and TRBJ2-5; TRBD2 aligns across 7 bases. The J segment lost 3 bases and the V segment lost 2 bases, leaving 4 bases of the junction unmatched. Per germline, CDR1 SGHRS and CDR2 YFSETQ. The CDR3 runs to 14 residues. CDR3 coding DNA: TGCGCCAGCAGCTTCCTTGGGGGGGAAGAGACCCAGTACTTC. This gives the protein CASSFLGGEETQYF.

The chain joins TRBV29-1 to TRBJ1-5; D is possibly TRBD1 (5 bases). Germline loops: CDR1 SQVTM, CDR2 ANQGSEA. There are 12 residues in the CDR3. V was trimmed by 7 bases and J by 4 bases, leaving 11 bases between them. The CDR3 DNA reads TGCAGCGCCGGGGGGGGGAATCAGCCCCAGCATTTT. Its translation: CSAGGGNQPQHF.